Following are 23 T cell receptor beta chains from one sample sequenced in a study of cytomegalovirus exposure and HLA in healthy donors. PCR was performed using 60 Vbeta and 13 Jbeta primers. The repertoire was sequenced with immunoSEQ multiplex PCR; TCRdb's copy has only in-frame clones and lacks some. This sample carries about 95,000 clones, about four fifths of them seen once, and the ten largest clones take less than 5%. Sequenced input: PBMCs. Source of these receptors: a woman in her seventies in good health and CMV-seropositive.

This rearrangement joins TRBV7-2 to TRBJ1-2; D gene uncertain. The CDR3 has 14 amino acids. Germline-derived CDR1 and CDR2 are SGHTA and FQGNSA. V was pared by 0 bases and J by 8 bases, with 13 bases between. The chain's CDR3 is CASSLAGSEGGYTF. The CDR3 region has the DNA TGTGCCAGCAGCTTAGCCGGGTCGGAGGGAGGCTACACCTTC.

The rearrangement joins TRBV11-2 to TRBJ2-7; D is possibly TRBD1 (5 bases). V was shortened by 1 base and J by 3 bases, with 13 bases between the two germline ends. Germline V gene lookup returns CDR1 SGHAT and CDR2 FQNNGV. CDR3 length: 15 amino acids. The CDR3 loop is CASSLAQAAFYEQYF. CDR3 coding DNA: TGTGCCAGCAGCTTAGCACAGGCGGCCTTCTACGAGCAGTACTTC.

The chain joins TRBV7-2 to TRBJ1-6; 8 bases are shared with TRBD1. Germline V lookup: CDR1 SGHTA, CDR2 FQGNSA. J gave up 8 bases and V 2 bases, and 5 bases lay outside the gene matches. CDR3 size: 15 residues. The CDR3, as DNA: TGTGCCAGCAGCTTATTGGACAGGGTGGATTCACCCCTCCACTTT. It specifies CASSLLDRVDSPLHF.

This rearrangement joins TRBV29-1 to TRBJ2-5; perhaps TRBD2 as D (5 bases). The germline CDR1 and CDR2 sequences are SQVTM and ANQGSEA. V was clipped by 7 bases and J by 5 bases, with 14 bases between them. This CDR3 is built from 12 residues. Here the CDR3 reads CSARGYRETQYF. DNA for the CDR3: TGCAGCGCCCGGGGTTACCGGGAGACCCAGTACTTC.

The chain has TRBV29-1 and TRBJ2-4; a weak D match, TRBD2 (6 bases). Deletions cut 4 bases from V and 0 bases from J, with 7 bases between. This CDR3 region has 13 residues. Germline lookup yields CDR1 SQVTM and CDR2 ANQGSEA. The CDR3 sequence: CSVGDLAKNIQYF. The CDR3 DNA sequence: TGCAGCGTTGGGGACTTAGCCAAAAACATTCAGTACTTC.

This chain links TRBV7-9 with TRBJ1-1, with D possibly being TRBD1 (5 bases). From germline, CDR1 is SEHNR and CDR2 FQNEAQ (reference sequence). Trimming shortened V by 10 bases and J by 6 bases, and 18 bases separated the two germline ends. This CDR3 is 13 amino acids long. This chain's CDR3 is CAISGELRAEAFF. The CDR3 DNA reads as TGTGCCATCTCGGGGGAATTGCGCGCTGAAGCTTTCTTT.

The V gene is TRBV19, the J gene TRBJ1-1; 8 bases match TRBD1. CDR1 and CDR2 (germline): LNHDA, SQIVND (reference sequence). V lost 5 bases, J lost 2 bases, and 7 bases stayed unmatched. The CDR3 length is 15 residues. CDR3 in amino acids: CASSQLTGANTEAFF. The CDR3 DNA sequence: TGTGCCAGTAGTCAGTTGACAGGGGCTAACACTGAAGCTTTCTTT.

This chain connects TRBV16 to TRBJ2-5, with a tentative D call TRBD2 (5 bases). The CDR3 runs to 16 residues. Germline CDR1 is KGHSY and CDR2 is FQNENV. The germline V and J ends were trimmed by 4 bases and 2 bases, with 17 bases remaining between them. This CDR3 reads CASSPLATKAQETQYF. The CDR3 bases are TGTGCCAGCAGCCCCCTAGCAACAAAGGCGCAAGAGACCCAGTACTTC.

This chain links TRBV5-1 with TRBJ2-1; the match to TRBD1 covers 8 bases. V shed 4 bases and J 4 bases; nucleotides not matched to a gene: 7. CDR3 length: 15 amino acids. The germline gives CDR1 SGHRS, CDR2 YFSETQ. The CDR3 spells CASSRRTGTYNEQFF. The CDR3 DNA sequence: TGCGCCAGCAGCCGCCGGACAGGGACATACAATGAGCAGTTCTTC.

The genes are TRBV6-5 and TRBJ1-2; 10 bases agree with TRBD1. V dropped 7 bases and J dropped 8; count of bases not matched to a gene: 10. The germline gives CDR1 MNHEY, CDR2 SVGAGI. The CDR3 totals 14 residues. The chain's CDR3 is CASTRDRGFSGYTF. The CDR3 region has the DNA TGTGCCAGCACCAGGGACAGGGGTTTCTCCGGCTACACCTTC.

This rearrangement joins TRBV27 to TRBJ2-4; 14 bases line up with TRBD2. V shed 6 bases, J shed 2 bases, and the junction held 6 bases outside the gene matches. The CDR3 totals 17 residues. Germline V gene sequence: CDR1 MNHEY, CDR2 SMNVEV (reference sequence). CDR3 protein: CASRPGLAGVTKNIQYF. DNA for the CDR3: TGTGCCAGCAGGCCGGGACTAGCGGGAGTGACCAAAAACATTCAGTACTTC.

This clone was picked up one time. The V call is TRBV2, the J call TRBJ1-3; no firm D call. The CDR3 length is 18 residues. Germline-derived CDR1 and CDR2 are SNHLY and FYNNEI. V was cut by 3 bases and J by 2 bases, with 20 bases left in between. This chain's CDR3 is CASSEKGAAIRPGNTIYF. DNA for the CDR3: TGTGCCAGCAGTGAGAAGGGAGCTGCGATCCGCCCTGGAAACACCATATATTTT.

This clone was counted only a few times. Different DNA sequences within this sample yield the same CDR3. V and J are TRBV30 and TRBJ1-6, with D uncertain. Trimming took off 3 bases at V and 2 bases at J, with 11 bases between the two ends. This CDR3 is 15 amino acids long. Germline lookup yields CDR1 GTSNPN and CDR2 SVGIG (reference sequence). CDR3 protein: CAWSNPGTYNSPLHF. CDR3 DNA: TGTGCCTGGAGCAATCCAGGTACCTATAATTCACCCCTCCACTTT.

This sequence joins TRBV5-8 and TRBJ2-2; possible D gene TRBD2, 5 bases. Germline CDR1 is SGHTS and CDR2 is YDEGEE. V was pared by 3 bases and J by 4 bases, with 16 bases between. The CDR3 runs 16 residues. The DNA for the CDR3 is TGTGCCAGCAGCTCGCACGGGAACGGTGGCACCGGGGAGCTGTTTTTT. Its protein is CASSSHGNGGTGELFF.

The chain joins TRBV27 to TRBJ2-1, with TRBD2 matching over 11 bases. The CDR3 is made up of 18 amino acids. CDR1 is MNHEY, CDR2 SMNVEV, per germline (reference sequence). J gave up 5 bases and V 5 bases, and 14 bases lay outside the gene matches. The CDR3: CASSPRGLAETKDNEQFF. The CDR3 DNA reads TGTGCCAGCAGTCCCAGGGGACTAGCGGAGACGAAAGACAATGAGCAGTTCTTC.

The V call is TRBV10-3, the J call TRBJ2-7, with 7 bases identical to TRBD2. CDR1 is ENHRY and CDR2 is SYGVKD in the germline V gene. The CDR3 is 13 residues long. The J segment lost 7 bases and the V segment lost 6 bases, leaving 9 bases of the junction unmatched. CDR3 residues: CAISTRERGEQYF. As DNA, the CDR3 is TGTGCCATCAGCACGCGGGAGAGAGGGGAGCAGTACTTC.

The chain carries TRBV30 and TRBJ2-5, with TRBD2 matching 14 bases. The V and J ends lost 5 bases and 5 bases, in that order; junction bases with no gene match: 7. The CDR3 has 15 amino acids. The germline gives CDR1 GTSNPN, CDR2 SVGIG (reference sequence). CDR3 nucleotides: TGTGCCTGGGAGGGGACTAGCGGGAGTATGGAGACCCAGTACTTC. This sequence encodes CAWEGTSGSMETQYF.

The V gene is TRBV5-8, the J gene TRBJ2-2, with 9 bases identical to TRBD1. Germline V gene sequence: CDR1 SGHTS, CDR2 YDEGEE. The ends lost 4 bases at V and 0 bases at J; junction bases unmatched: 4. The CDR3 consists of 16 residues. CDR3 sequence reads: CASSPRDRANTGELFF. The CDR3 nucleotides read TGTGCCAGCAGCCCGCGGGACAGGGCGAACACCGGGGAGCTGTTTTTT. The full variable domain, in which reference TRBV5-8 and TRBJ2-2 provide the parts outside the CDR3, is EAGVTQSPTHLIKTRGQQATLRCSPISGHTSVYWYQQALGLGLQFLLWYDEGEERNRGNFPPRFSGRQFPNYSSELNVNALELEDSALYLCASSPRDRANTGELFFGEGSRLTVL.

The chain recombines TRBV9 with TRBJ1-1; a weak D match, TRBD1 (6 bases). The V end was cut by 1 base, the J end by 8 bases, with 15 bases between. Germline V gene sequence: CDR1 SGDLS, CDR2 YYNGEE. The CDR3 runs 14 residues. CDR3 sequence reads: CASSVKGEGGEAFF. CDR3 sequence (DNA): TGTGCCAGCAGCGTAAAGGGGGAGGGAGGGGAAGCTTTCTTT. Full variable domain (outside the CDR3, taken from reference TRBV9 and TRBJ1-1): DSGVTQTPKHLITATGQRVTLRCSPRSGDLSVYWYQQSLDQGLQFLIQYYNGEERAKGNILERFSAQQFPDLHSELNLSSLELGDSALYFCASSVKGEGGEAFFGQGTRLTVV.

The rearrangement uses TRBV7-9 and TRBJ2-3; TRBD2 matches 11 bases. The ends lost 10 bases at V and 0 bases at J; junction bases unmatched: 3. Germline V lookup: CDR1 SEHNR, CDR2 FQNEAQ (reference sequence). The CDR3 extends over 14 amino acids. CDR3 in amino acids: CATGTSGSTDTQYF. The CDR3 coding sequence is TGTGCCACCGGGACTAGCGGAAGCACAGATACGCAGTATTTT.

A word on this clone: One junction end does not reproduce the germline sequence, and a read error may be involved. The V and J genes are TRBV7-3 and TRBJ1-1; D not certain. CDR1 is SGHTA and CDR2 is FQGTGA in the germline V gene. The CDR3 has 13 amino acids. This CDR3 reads CASSLEAETAAFF. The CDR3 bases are TGTGCCAGCAGCTTAGAGGCCGAAACTGCAGCTTTCTTT.

The CDR3: CASSVIAGVETQYF. The CDR3 coding sequence is TGTGCCAGCAGTGTAATAGCGGGAGTTGAGACCCAGTACTTC. The chain couples TRBV27 to TRBJ2-5; 9 bases map to TRBD2. The CDR3 loop spans 14 amino acids. Germline lookup yields CDR1 MNHEY and CDR2 SMNVEV (reference sequence). Germline trimming cut 5 bases from V and 5 bases from J; bases unmatched to any gene: 6.

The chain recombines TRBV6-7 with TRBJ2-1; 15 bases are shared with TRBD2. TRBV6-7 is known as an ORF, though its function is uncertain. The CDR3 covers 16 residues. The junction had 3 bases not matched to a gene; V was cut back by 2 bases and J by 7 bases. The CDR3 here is CASSYRGLAGGNEQFF. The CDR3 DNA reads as TGTGCCAGCAGTTACCGGGGACTAGCGGGAGGAAATGAGCAGTTCTTC.